Below, one T cell receptor (beta chain) is given with its context. This record comes from a study of blood T cell repertoires in COVID-19. Study summary: The study drew acute and convalescent COVID-19 samples from the United States, Italy and Spain.

Deletions cut 0 bases from V and 5 bases from J, with 8 bases between. Per germline, CDR1 SGHRS and CDR2 YFSETQ. This CDR3 comprises 13 residues. Sequencing used immunoSEQ multiplex PCR; TCRdb keeps in-frame clones, though not all of them. The sample holds approximately 180,000 clones, 75% to 90% seen once. The J gene is TRBJ1-2, the V gene TRBV5-1; tentative D call: TRBD1 (5 bases). The TCR comes from a man aged 60 to 69 with acute or convalescent COVID-19. The specimen sequenced was peripheral blood. This CDR3 reads CASSLEAGYGYTF. DNA for the CDR3: TGCGCCAGCAGCTTGGAGGCAGGGTATGGCTACACCTTC.